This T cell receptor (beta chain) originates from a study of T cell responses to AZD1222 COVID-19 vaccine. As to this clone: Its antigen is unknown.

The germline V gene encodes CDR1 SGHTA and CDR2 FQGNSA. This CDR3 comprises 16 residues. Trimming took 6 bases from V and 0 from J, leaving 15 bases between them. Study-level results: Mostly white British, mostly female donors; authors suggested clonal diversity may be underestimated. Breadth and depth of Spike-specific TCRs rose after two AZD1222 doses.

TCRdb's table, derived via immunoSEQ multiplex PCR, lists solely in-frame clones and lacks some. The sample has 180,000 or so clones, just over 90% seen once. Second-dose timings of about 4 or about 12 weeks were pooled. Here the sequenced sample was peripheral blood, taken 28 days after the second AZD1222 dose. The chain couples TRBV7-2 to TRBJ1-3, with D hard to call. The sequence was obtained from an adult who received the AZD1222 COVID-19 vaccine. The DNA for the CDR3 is TGTGCCAGCAGGTCCCCCGGGCGGAACTCTGGAAACACCATATATTTT. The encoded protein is CASRSPGRNSGNTIYF.